The 8 T cell receptor beta chains below all came from one sample that was sequenced in a study of vaccination and CD4 T cells after COVID-19. Treatment of the sample: approximately 11-day PBMC culture with coronavirus spike peptide pools or control peptides (ViraFEST assay). Cultured CD4+ T cell DNA underwent sequencing with the Oncomine TCR Beta short-read assay. One entry per CDR3 protein, called by TCRdb with MiXCR from the PCR reads. This sample has about 13,000 distinct CDR3 sequences; approximately 58% occur once, and the top ten carry approximately 12%. Which antigens these TCRs recognize remains unknown. The sequencing sample was made of CD4+ T cells from blood, cultured in vitro. The origin of the receptors is a human donor who had recovered from COVID-19.

The rearrangement joins TRBV7-3 to TRBJ2-3; 8 nucleotides align to TRBD2. Germline lookup yields CDR1 SGHTA and CDR2 FQGTGA. Losses at the gene ends were 6 bases for V and 5 bases for J; bases not matched to a gene: 13. The CDR3 spans 16 residues. The CDR3: CASSADSGVKRDTQYF. Written as DNA, the CDR3 is TGTGCCAGCAGTGCGGATAGCGGGGTAAAAAGAGATACGCAGTATTTT.

The chain has TRBV19 and TRBJ2-3; 8 nucleotides line up with TRBD1. The CDR3 is 14 amino acids. V trimming: 6 bases; J trimming: 3 bases; junction bases outside the gene matches: 5. Germline V gene sequence: CDR1 LNHDA, CDR2 SQIVND (reference sequence). DNA for the CDR3: TGTGCCAGTAGCCGGACAGGGCCGACAGATACGCAGTATTTT. Encoded protein: CASSRTGPTDTQYF. Using reference TRBV19 and TRBJ2-3 for the parts outside the CDR3, the full variable domain is DGGITQSPKYLFRKEGQNVTLSCEQNLNHDAMYWYRQDPGQGLRLIYYSQIVNDFQKGDIAEGYSVSREKKESFPLTVTSAQKNPTAFYLCASSRTGPTDTQYFGPGTRLTVL.

The chain is built from TRBV5-4 and TRBJ1-1; D might be TRBD1 (6 bases). The germline V gene encodes CDR1 SGHNT and CDR2 YYREEE (reference sequence). The CDR3 is made up of 16 amino acids. The V end lost 0 bases, the J end lost 7 bases, and 19 bases lay between the germline ends. The DNA for the CDR3 is TGTGCCAGCAGCTTGGGTGGGACACAGCTTTATGTTGAAGCTTTCTTT. Amino acid sequence: CASSLGGTQLYVEAFF.

Judged by abundance, this clonotype is medium-sized (0.01 to 0.1%). The chain has TRBV6-2 or TRBV6-3 and TRBJ2-1, with a weak D call TRBD2 (6 bases). The CDR3 totals 13 residues. V was pared by 8 bases and J by 7 bases, with 15 bases between. In germline, CDR1 is MNHEY, CDR2 SVGEGT. The CDR3 is CASGNFGGNEQFF. The CDR3 coding sequence is TGTGCCAGCGGGAACTTTGGGGGGAATGAGCAGTTCTTC.

This clonotype was seen a handful of times. The chain recombines TRBV27 with TRBJ2-6; D not certain. V was clipped by 7 bases and J by 4 bases, with 5 bases between them. Germline V gene lookup returns CDR1 MNHEY and CDR2 SMNVEV (reference sequence). This CDR3 is 12 amino acids long. The CDR3 coding sequence is TGTGCCAGCATCCCCGGGGCCAACGTCCTGACTTTC. Amino acid sequence: CASIPGANVLTF. The variable domain in full, completed from reference TRBV27 and TRBJ2-6, reads EAQVTQNPRYLITVTGKKLTVTCSQNMNHEYMSWYRQDPGLGLRQIYYSMNVEVTDKGDVPEGYKVSRKEKRNFPLILESPSPNQTSLYFCASIPGANVLTFGAGSRLTVL.

This chain uses TRBV27 with TRBJ2-5, with D hard to call. The CDR3 contains 15 residues. Germline CDR1 is MNHEY and CDR2 is SMNVEV (reference sequence). V dropped 4 bases and J dropped 5 bases, with 17 bases sitting between them. The CDR3 nucleotides are TGTGCCAGCAGTTCTAAAGGGATGGGATGGGAGACCCAGTACTTC. It is translated as CASSSKGMGWETQYF.

The chain recombines TRBV20-1 with TRBJ2-3; the D call may be TRBD1 or TRBD2 (5 bases each). V lost 6 bases and J 6 bases, leaving 22 bases between the germline ends. Germline loops: CDR1 DFQATT, CDR2 SNEGSKA (reference sequence). The CDR3 has 15 residues. The CDR3 loop reads CSASPGNRFMDTQYF. The CDR3 DNA reads as TGCAGTGCAAGCCCGGGGAACAGGTTCATGGATACGCAGTATTTT.

The rearrangement joins TRBV12-3 or TRBV12-4 to TRBJ1-6; tentatively, D is TRBD1 (5 bases). The V end was cut by 4 bases, the J end by 4 bases, with 11 bases between. CDR3 length: 15 residues. The CDR3 sequence is CASSSGGAYNSPLHF. The CDR3 coding sequence is TGTGCCAGCAGTTCCGGGGGTGCGTATAATTCACCCCTCCACTTT.